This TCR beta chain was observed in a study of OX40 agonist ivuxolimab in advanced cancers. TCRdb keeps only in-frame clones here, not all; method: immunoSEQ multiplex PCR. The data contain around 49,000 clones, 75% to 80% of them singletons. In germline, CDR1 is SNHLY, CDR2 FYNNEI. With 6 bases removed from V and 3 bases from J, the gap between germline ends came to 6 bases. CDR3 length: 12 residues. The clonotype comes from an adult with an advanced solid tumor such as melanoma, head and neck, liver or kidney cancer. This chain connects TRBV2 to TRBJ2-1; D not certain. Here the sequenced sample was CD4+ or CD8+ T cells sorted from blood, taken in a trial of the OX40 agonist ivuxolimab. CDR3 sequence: CASRGIYNEQFF. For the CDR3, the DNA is TGTGCCAGCAGGGGGATCTACAATGAGCAGTTCTTC.